This TCR beta chain is from a study of cytomegalovirus exposure and HLA in healthy donors (dated by TCRdb to 2016 to 2017). Notes on the research overall: According to an earlier analysis of several hundred of the donors, some 180 million T cells yielded roughly 110 million unique TCR beta sequences and approximately 300 Gb of sequence data. All discovery cohort repertoires had been generated on a single sequencing platform. Roughly 5 DR-DQ haplotypes were handled as single units for association and clustering because linkage in the cohort was strong. Rather than drawing on any new phenotypic data, the later analysis identified candidate immune exposures from TCR beta sequences and the way those sequences occurred across donors. To predict cytomegalovirus infection status, the study combined high-throughput TCR immunosequencing, statistical association of individual TCRs with disease status, and machine learning. Roughly 300 gigabases of sequencing data and 78 million or so unique TCR sequences were included in an early release covering about 700 HLA-typed donors. HLA typing covered class I and class II loci at four-digit resolution. To decide whether each TCR beta V gene segment behaved as functional or pseudogenic, an earlier analysis of nearly 600 of the donors relied on high-throughput TCR beta sequencing. Of the roughly 400 genotyped donors, about 84% fell in the genetic ancestry cluster associated with self-reported Caucasian donors. Along with the roughly 670-subject first cohort, a separate validation cohort of more than 90 different subjects was used. Typing coverage varied by locus: roughly 629-640 donors for A, B, C, DRB1 and DQB1; approximately 560 for DQA1; 606 for DPA1; 400 to 480 for DPB1. Among 398 genotyped donors of the cohort, an average of approximately 240,000 unique TCR beta nucleotide sequences were sequenced per donor, roughly a sixth of them non-productive. A later genetic analysis took genome-wide SNP genotypes for 398 of the 666 donors and used that subset as a discovery cohort. The aim of the study was to test whether cataloging public T cell receptors could identify signatures of past pathogen exposure. To study patterns of TCR occurrence, a later analysis re-analyzed previously published TCR beta repertoires from under 750 donors and added high-resolution HLA genotyping. The study used immunosequencing to profile the T cell repertoires of approximately 690 subjects and linked those repertoires to cytomegalovirus serostatus. Donor age, sex, ethnicity and CMV serostatus were compiled together with the repertoire data. Study-level results and caveats: In a later genetic analysis, a missense DCLRE1C variant was associated with V-gene and J-gene trimming of TCR beta chains, and the association was replicated in an independent cohort. Some IMGT-functional V segments, including TRBV6-2 and TRBV6-3, could not be distinguished by the 87-base-pair reads and were therefore excluded. In this cohort, only TCR beta chains were sequenced, and detectable features were limited by the absence of alpha or paired-chain data. The presence/absence analyses assumed that sequencing depth was roughly uniform across donors, and that assumption may not be true. Because HLA typing was missing for some donors at each locus, association tests included only the typed subset. When HLA alleles, especially DR and DQ, strongly co-occurred, attributing TCR associations to individual alleles was difficult. In a later analysis, the rate of TCR association differed among HLA loci, with DRB1 alleles having the most associated TCRs and HLA-C alleles having the fewest. An earlier analysis of 587 of the donors showed that most TCR beta V segments appeared in productive rearrangements either about 90% or about 30% of the time, which broadly matched IMGT annotations. Across donors, most TCR sequences were observed very rarely, whereas some public TCRs were present in many individuals. Approximately 18 rarely observed V segments, including chromosome 9 orphons, were excluded from the earlier analysis of approximately 600 of the donors because counts were too low. A later analysis reported that several top co-occurrence clusters appeared linked to parvovirus B19, influenza, CMV and Epstein-Barr virus. According to a later analysis, most CMV-associated TCR beta chains appeared to be HLA-restricted, and the HLA associations seemed to be driven largely by CMV exposure. A group of highly shared sequence variants was considered likely to be a technical artifact of the sequencing pipeline. At a false discovery rate of 0.05, a later analysis linked 15,000 to 20,000 TCR beta sequences to specific HLA alleles. According to a later genetic analysis, donors in an Asian-associated ancestry cluster had fewer N-insertions in productive TCRs than the approximately 700-donor mean. CMV serostatus was the only immune exposure information available for the cohort. In vitro tests confirmed that a few of the cytomegalovirus-associated TCR beta chains recognize cytomegalovirus antigens. In a later analysis, HLA-associated TCR beta chains showed more clonal expansion and lower generation probabilities than non-associated chains that were equally common. Correlated functional status among segregating V segments might be attributable to linkage disequilibrium, but an unknown experimental factor could not be ruled out. According to the authors, the approach could potentially be generalized to other disease states and immunological phenotypes. The study gave a list of 150 to 200 TCR beta chains associated with cytomegalovirus. In both the original and validation cohorts, the classifier was reported to diagnose cytomegalovirus status with high specificity and sensitivity. A further reported finding was that TCR beta sequences accurately predicted the HLA-A and HLA-B alleles for most subjects in the first cohort.

For CDR1 and CDR2, the germline V gene lists MNHNS and SASEGT. From V the trimming removes 8 bases and from J it removes 2 bases, while the gene matches leave 7 bases of the junction unaccounted for. The CDR3 measures 15 amino acids from cysteine to phenylalanine. Left in the record is the CDR3 DNA by itself, 45 bases read in frame from the first base. This clone was found once. Its antigen remains undetermined. Within one base of it there is no much larger clone, and no base qualities were kept. Preparation of the library involved the immunoSEQ multiplex PCR assay. The multiplex PCR relied on a mix of 60 forward primers for TCR Vbeta segments and 13 reverse primers for TCR Jbeta segments. Amplification of the CDR3 region of rearranged TCR beta genes was performed with a multiplex PCR assay on genomic DNA. On the Illumina HiSeq System, the amplified TCR beta libraries were sequenced as 87-base-pair reads. In the source study's methods: Across the 640 or so repertoires, a later analysis counted 80 million or so unique TCR beta chains, around 11 million of which were shared by at least two donors. A nearest-neighbor algorithm error-corrected the raw reads and collapsed the reads into unique sequences, merging closely related sequences to remove PCR and sequencing errors. Alignment of CDR3 sequences to IMGT reference sequences was used to assign V, D and J gene segments. Each retained sequence needed at least a six-nucleotide match to both a V gene segment and a J gene segment. A rearrangement counted as productive if the CDR3 had no stop codons and remained in frame with V and J, and every other rearrangement counted as non-productive. Following IMGT convention, CDR3 was defined as the stretch from the second conserved V-encoded cysteine up to the conserved J-encoded phenylalanine. The earlier analysis of 587 of the donors excluded sequences that lacked an unambiguous match to a single V gene segment. In an earlier analysis of approximately 590 of the donors, V segments were called functional above 56.7% productive rearrangements and were called segregating when the between-donor standard deviation exceeded 5%. A statistical classification framework was built to diagnose cytomegalovirus status from the catalog of TCR beta chain sequences. In a later analysis, V and J genes were assigned by comparing TCR nucleotide sequences against IMGT/GENE-DB human TR gene sequences. A later analysis assigned CDR3 sequences and most-parsimonious VDJ recombination scenarios with the TCRdist pipeline. In a later analysis, every TCR beta chain was defined by the combination of its CDR3 amino acid sequence and its V-gene family, and reads without a unique V-gene family were dropped. In a later analysis, nearly 600 highly shared, low-generation-probability nucleotide sequences were removed to address suspected cross-contamination and a sequencing artifact. In a later analysis, a clonal expansion index was calculated for each public chain from normalized within-repertoire ranks of inferred template counts. A later analysis computed generation probabilities with a VDJ recombination model fitted to out-of-frame rearrangements, and checked the results against IGoR. A later analysis scored TCR-TCR, TCR-HLA and TCR-CMV co-occurrence with hypergeometric tests, applying a repertoire-size bias correction to TCR pairs. A later analysis estimated false discovery rates by permuting HLA or CMV assignments 20 times. In a later analysis, co-occurring TCRs were grouped using DBSCAN, and TCRdist sequence similarity was added for clustering within HLA-allele-positive subsets. Co-occurrence clustering excluded repertoires with fewer than 30,000 or more than 120,000 public chains, plus five with anomalous nucleotide sharing. The clones in this table, taken by TCRdb from immuneACCESS, are in-frame only. Not every clone is retained; where verified, under half of the shortfall comes from an unresolved V gene, and the cause of the rest is unknown. That table is the source of V, J and clone size, and D and trimming were worked out from the DNA. Within this sample are 100,000 to 150,000 clones, with just over 75% of them counted one time only. Over 1.5% of the sample is taken by the ten largest.

The cohort was made up of 666 healthy bone marrow donors. At the time of sampling, every cohort member was nominally healthy, though immune exposures that went unrecorded were likely present. The donor tested CMV seronegative, placing the donor among the 350 to 400 seronegative members of the cohort. A peripheral blood sample was collected from each donor, and TCR beta sequencing was performed on peripheral blood mononuclear cells. Genomic DNA extraction from the blood cell samples was performed with the Qiagen DNeasy Blood Extraction Kit. Input material: PBMCs. This clonotype was obtained from a woman aged 50 to 60 in good health and CMV-seronegative. The rearrangement joined TRBV6-1 to TRBJ2-2; TRBD1 matches 8 bases in the middle. The CDR3 has the sequence CASFEQGGNTGELFF. The DNA is as follows: TGTGCCAGCTTCGAACAGGGGGGTAACACCGGGGAGCTGTTTTTT.